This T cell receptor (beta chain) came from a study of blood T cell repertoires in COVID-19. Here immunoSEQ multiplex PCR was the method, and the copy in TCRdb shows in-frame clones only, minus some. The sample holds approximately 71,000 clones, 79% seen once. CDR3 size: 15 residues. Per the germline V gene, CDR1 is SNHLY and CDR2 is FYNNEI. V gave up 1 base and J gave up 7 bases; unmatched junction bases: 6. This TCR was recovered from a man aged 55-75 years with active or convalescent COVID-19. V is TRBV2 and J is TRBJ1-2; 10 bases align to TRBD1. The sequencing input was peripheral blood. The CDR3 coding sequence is TGTGCCAGCAGTGAAGTCAGACAGGGGGCGACTGGCTACACCTTC. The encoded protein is CASSEVRQGATGYTF.